This T cell receptor (beta chain) was captured in a study of T-cell reconstitution after alpha-beta-depleted transplantation in children. This CDR3 has 13 residues. Germline CDR1 and CDR2: SGHRS and YFSETQ. Trimming removed 2 bases at V and 3 bases at J, with 6 bases between. Unique molecular identifiers were used in preparing the TCRbeta library. TCRdb recomputed calls from the PCR reads with MiXCR, one row per CDR3 protein. This sample has 780,000 or so distinct CDR3 sequences, with about 16% found just once. Note on this clonotype: The target antigen is unknown.

Notes on the study in general: T-cell counts and diversity at one year post-transplant came mainly from newly produced T cells. Reports say that about two months after transplant, the alpha-beta T cells came out of several hundred graft clones that had expanded. Some patients showed high day-60 TCRbeta diversity, which derived from surviving recipient T cells and thymic progenitors.

V is TRBV5-1 and J is TRBJ2-1; D unresolved. Source: PBMCs, mostly from graft donor cells, taken 360 days after TCRalphabeta/CD19-depleted stem cell transplant. This TCR came from a male patient aged 10 to 17 who had a stem cell transplant for acute lymphoblastic leukemia, so the T cells may come from the graft donor. CDR3 in amino acids: CASSFSLYNEQFF. The CDR3 nucleotides read TGCGCCAGCAGCTTCTCCCTCTACAATGAGCAGTTCTTC. Complete variable domain (other parts from reference TRBV5-1 and TRBJ2-1): KAGVTQTPRYLIKTRGQQVTLSCSPISGHRSVSWYQQTPGQGLQFLFEYFSETQRNKGNFPGRFSGRQFSNSRSEMNVSTLELGDSALYLCASSFSLYNEQFFGPGTRLTVL.